The clone carrying this T cell receptor (beta chain) was seen only once. The data stem from a study of T cell changes during pregnancy in multiple sclerosis. CDR1 is MNHNS, CDR2 SASEGT, per germline. J was trimmed by 5 bases and V by 6 bases; bases with no gene match: 5. The CDR3 is 14 amino acids. The assay was immunoSEQ multiplex PCR, and TCRdb's table has in-frame clones only and misses some. The sample carries approximately 53,000 clones, around 90% recorded once. The chain uses TRBV6-1 and TRBJ2-2; TRBD2 matches 8 bases. The TCR originated in a female donor with multiple sclerosis, enrolled in a pregnancy study. This material consisted of CD4+ T cells from peripheral blood mononuclear cells, taken before pregnancy. DNA for the CDR3: TGTGCCAGCAGCGTCGAGCGGGAGACCGGGGAGCTGTTTTTT. This translates into CASSVERETGELFF.